Listed here is a single TCR beta chain. Its matching antigen is unknown. The data were obtained in a study of shared clonotypes between healthy human individuals. The CDR3 length is 16 residues. Germline V gene data show CDR1 as LNHNV and CDR2 as YYDKDF (reference sequence). Between the trimmed V and J ends, which lost 1 base and 3 bases, there was a span of 15 bases. TCRdb keeps only in-frame clones here, not all; method: immunoSEQ multiplex PCR. The table records about 600,000 clones, less than 98% of them present only once. General observations from the study: Clonotypes which were not shared had lower generation probabilities than clonotypes that all four donors shared. Memory subsets generally showed lower estimated richness than naive subsets. Rarefaction gave evidence that sorted-subset sequencing remained incomplete despite large depth.

The chain combines TRBV15 with TRBJ2-5; a possible D gene is TRBD1 (6 bases). The TCR comes from a woman aged 25-40 years in good health. Material for sequencing was naive CD4+ T cells sorted from blood. This sample's subset: CD45RA+ positively selected. The CDR3: CATSRALGTLKETQYF. The CDR3 DNA is TGTGCCACCAGCAGAGCACTCGGGACACTAAAAGAGACCCAGTACTTC.